The 16 T cell receptor beta chains given below trace back to one sample, sequenced in a study of blood T cell repertoires in COVID-19. This table comes from immunoSEQ multiplex PCR, and its TCRdb copy is limited to in-frame clones, with some not included. This repertoire shows 110,000 or so clones, roughly 88% found once; its top ten account for 8% to 9%. Sequencing was done on a sample of peripheral blood. Source of these receptors: a woman between 65 and 79 years old who had recovered from COVID-19.

The CDR3 spells CASSPGTGGTEAFF. The CDR3 DNA follows: TGTGCCAGCTCCCCCGGGACAGGGGGCACTGAAGCTTTCTTT. The chain recombines TRBV18 with TRBJ1-1; 11 nucleotides align to TRBD1. The CDR3 length is 14 residues. Germline values: CDR1 KGHSH, CDR2 LQKENI. V was clipped by 6 bases and J by 4 bases; unmatched bases: 4.

The sample holds one count of this clone. The rearrangement joins TRBV27 to TRBJ2-2, with 10 bases aligning to TRBD1. The junction had 6 bases not matched to a gene; V was cut back by 4 bases and J by 7 bases. Looked up from germline, CDR1 is MNHEY and CDR2 is SMNVEV (reference sequence). CDR3 length: 15 residues. CDR3 amino acids: CASSYGTGVVGELFF. CDR3 nucleotide sequence: TGTGCCAGCAGTTATGGGACAGGGGTGGTCGGGGAGCTGTTTTTT.

This chain connects TRBV11-3 to TRBJ1-5; D is possibly TRBD1 (6 bases). V was shortened by 3 bases and J by 4 bases, with 10 bases between the two germline ends. CDR3 size: 14 residues. Germline CDR1 SGHNT, CDR2 YENEEA. The DNA of the CDR3 is TGTGCCAGCAGCTTGGGGGCCAAGAATCAGCCCCAGCATTTT. Protein sequence: CASSLGAKNQPQHF. The whole variable domain, remainder taken from reference TRBV11-3 and TRBJ1-5, is EAGVVQSPRYKIIEKKQPVAFWCNPISGHNTLYWYLQNLGQGPELLIRYENEEAVDDSQLPKDRFSAERLKGVDSTLKIQPAELGDSAVYLCASSLGAKNQPQHFGDGTRLSIL.

The chain is built from TRBV19 and TRBJ2-3, with TRBD2 identical over 9 bases. V lost 5 bases to trimming and J lost 4 bases; unmatched junction nucleotides: 10. This CDR3 is 16 amino acids long. CDR1 is LNHDA and CDR2 is SQIVND in the germline V gene (reference sequence). The CDR3 region is CASSPALAGAADTQYF. Here the CDR3 DNA reads TGTGCCAGTAGTCCGGCATTAGCGGGGGCGGCAGATACGCAGTATTTT.

The chain combines TRBV19 with TRBJ1-2; 8 nucleotides line up with TRBD1. Trimming cost V 5 bases and J 4 bases; bases outside gene matches: 15. The CDR3 covers 17 residues. CDR1 and CDR2 (germline): LNHDA, SQIVND (reference sequence). The CDR3 nucleotides read TGTGCCAGTAGTCCCCCCCAGGACAGGGTGAGGTTCTATGGCTACACCTTC. Amino acids: CASSPPQDRVRFYGYTF. Full variable domain (missing parts from reference TRBV19 and TRBJ1-2): DGGITQSPKYLFRKEGQNVTLSCEQNLNHDAMYWYRQDPGQGLRLIYYSQIVNDFQKGDIAEGYSVSREKKESFPLTVTSAQKNPTAFYLCASSPPQDRVRFYGYTFGSGTRLTVV.

The chain recombines TRBV7-2 with TRBJ2-7; 11 nucleotides match TRBD2. Germline lookup yields CDR1 SGHTA and CDR2 FQGNSA. V shed 3 bases, J shed 0 bases, and the junction held 7 bases outside the gene matches. The CDR3 is 17 amino acids. The CDR3 here is CASSFLAGGPTSYEQYF. DNA of the CDR3: TGTGCCAGCAGCTTTTTAGCGGGAGGGCCGACCTCCTACGAGCAGTACTTC. Full variable domain (outside the CDR3, taken from reference TRBV7-2 and TRBJ2-7): GAGVSQSPSNKVTEKGKDVELRCDPISGHTALYWYRQSLGQGLEFLIYFQGNSAPDKSGLPSDRFSAERTGGSVSTLTIQRTQQEDSAVYLCASSFLAGGPTSYEQYFGPGTRLTVT.

The chain joins TRBV4-3 to TRBJ1-2, with TRBD1 matching over 7 bases. V lost 4 bases, J lost 8 bases, and 7 bases stayed unmatched. This CDR3 spans 13 amino acids. Germline V gene lookup returns CDR1 LGHNA and CDR2 YSLEER. The CDR3 DNA is TGCGCCAGCAGCCGAGACAGGGTGGACGGCTACACCTTC. Amino acid sequence: CASSRDRVDGYTF.

The chain couples TRBV9 to TRBJ1-2; possibly TRBD1 for D (5 bases). Germline CDR1 reads SGDLS; CDR2 reads YYNGEE. The CDR3 is made up of 13 amino acids. V was cut by 0 bases and J by 6 bases, with 9 bases left in between. The CDR3 protein is CASSVGTSNGYTF. The CDR3 DNA reads as TGTGCCAGCAGCGTAGGGACATCTAATGGCTACACCTTC.

This chain joins TRBV12-3 or TRBV12-4 and TRBJ2-7; no clear D. The CDR3 consists of 12 residues. With 2 bases removed from V and 3 bases from J, the gap between germline ends came to 5 bases. The CDR3 sequence: CASSLSDYEQYF. CDR3 nucleotides: TGTGCCAGCAGTTTATCAGACTACGAGCAGTACTTC.

The chain employs TRBV9 and TRBJ1-1; 7 bases map to TRBD1. The CDR3 is made up of 14 amino acids. The V and J ends lost 0 bases and 4 bases, in that order; junction bases with no gene match: 3. The V gene's germline CDR1 is SGDLS and CDR2 YYNGEE. CDR3 amino acids: CASSVEQGFTEAFF. CDR3 nucleotide sequence: TGTGCCAGCAGCGTAGAACAGGGGTTCACTGAAGCTTTCTTT.

The rearrangement links TRBV7-2 to TRBJ2-7, with a weak D call TRBD1 (6 bases). The V end was cut by 5 bases, the J end by 0 bases, with 14 bases between. CDR3 length: 15 amino acids. The germline V gene encodes CDR1 SGHTA and CDR2 FQGNSA. Here the CDR3 reads CASSPLGGFSYEQYF. The CDR3 coding sequence is TGTGCCAGCAGCCCCCTTGGGGGCTTCTCCTACGAGCAGTACTTC.

The V call is TRBV2, the J call TRBJ1-5; no definite D call. The CDR3 spans 14 residues. Looked up from germline, CDR1 is SNHLY and CDR2 is FYNNEI. The V end was cut by 1 base, the J end by 11 bases, with 15 bases between. The DNA for the CDR3 is TGTGCCAGCAGTGAAGGTTCGGGCGGCGGGTCCCAGCATTTT. Translated, it gives CASSEGSGGGSQHF.

The chain carries TRBV2 and TRBJ1-2; 8 bases match TRBD1. Trimming took 3 bases from V and 3 from J; bases not matched to a gene: 3. CDR1 is SNHLY and CDR2 is FYNNEI in the germline V gene. This CDR3 contains 14 residues. CDR3 nucleotides: TGTGCCAGCAGTGACCGGACAGGGTACTATGGCTACACCTTC. It yields the protein CASSDRTGYYGYTF.

This clone has only one observation. The same CDR3 can be traced to other DNA sequences in this sample. The chain is built from TRBV5-1 and TRBJ1-1; D perhaps matches TRBD1 (5 bases). The CDR3 consists of 13 residues. Trimming removed 4 bases from V and 1 base from J, with 8 bases in between. Per germline, CDR1 SGHRS and CDR2 YFSETQ. CDR3 residues: CASSLQGNTEAFF. In DNA, the CDR3 is TGCGCCAGCAGCCTTCAGGGGAACACTGAAGCTTTCTTT. The full variable domain, with the rest looked up from reference TRBV5-1 and TRBJ1-1, is KAGVTQTPRYLIKTRGQQVTLSCSPISGHRSVSWYQQTPGQGLQFLFEYFSETQRNKGNFPGRFSGRQFSNSRSEMNVSTLELGDSALYLCASSLQGNTEAFFGQGTRLTVV.

V and J are TRBV20-1 and TRBJ2-5, with TRBD2 as a possible D gene (5 bases). V shed 5 bases and J shed 5 bases, with 9 bases lying between them. The germline gives CDR1 DFQATT, CDR2 SNEGSKA (reference sequence). This CDR3 is 11 amino acids long. The CDR3 spells CSAGSWETQYF. The DNA of the CDR3 is TGCAGTGCTGGGAGTTGGGAGACCCAGTACTTC.

This clone has just one count. The chain uses TRBV5-4 and TRBJ2-5; 10 positions agree with TRBD1. The CDR3 is 17 residues long. With V trimmed by 2 bases and J by 5 bases, 12 bases remained unmatched. Germline V gene lookup returns CDR1 SGHNT and CDR2 YYREEE (reference sequence). In DNA form, the CDR3 reads TGTGCCAGCAGCTTATCGTTGGGACAGGGGTTTTTCGAGACCCAGTACTTC. Amino acids: CASSLSLGQGFFETQYF.